One sample yielded the 23 T cell receptor beta chains listed below, sequenced in a study of CD8 T cells in Susac syndrome. With random hexamers, reverse transcription was performed on about 0.5 to 1 ug of RNA. Each CDR3 protein gets one entry after TCRdb re-called the immunoSEQ multiplex PCR reads with MiXCR. The table lists some 400,000 distinct CDR3 sequences, 75% to 90% of them singletons. The source material was CD8+ T cells from PBMCs. The receptors were sampled from a human donor with multiple sclerosis.

This chain connects TRBV7-2 to TRBJ1-1; D not certain. This CDR3 spans 14 amino acids. The V gene's germline CDR1 is SGHTA and CDR2 FQGNSA. Between the trimmed V and J ends, which lost 1 base and 6 bases, there was a span of 12 bases. CDR3 protein: CASSLDVGVPEAFF. CDR3 nucleotides: TGTGCCAGCAGCTTAGACGTCGGAGTTCCTGAAGCTTTCTTT.

The V gene is TRBV18, the J gene TRBJ2-6; D gene unclear. V was shortened by 6 bases and J by 0 bases, with 12 bases between the two germline ends. This CDR3 is 16 amino acids long. Germline values: CDR1 KGHSH, CDR2 LQKENI. The CDR3 sequence is CASSTITDSGANVLTF. The CDR3 DNA reads as TGTGCCAGCTCGACAATCACGGACTCTGGGGCCAACGTCCTGACTTTC. The whole variable domain, filled in from reference TRBV18 and TRBJ2-6, reads NAGVMQNPRHLVRRRGQEARLRCSPMKGHSHVYWYRQLPEEGLKFMVYLQKENIIDESGMPKERFSAEFPKEGPSILRIQQVVRGDSAAYFCASSTITDSGANVLTFGAGSRLTVL.

This chain joins TRBV2 and TRBJ1-2; D is unresolved. The CDR3 extends over 16 amino acids. V lost 1 base and J 0 bases, leaving 12 bases between the germline ends. Germline V lookup: CDR1 SNHLY, CDR2 FYNNEI. Here the CDR3 reads CASSEGLAAANYGYTF. In DNA form, the CDR3 reads TGTGCCAGCAGTGAAGGATTAGCAGCAGCTAACTATGGCTACACCTTC.

The V and J genes are TRBV25-1 and TRBJ2-7; D unclear. V was shortened by 2 bases and J by 0 bases, with 5 bases between the two germline ends. This CDR3 is 13 amino acids long. Germline CDR1 reads MGHDK; CDR2 reads SYGVNS. CDR3 protein: CASSEDNSYEQYF. The CDR3, as DNA: TGTGCCAGCAGTGAAGACAACTCCTACGAGCAGTACTTC.

The chain employs TRBV29-1 and TRBJ1-2; no reliable D call. Trimming pared 4 bases from V and 7 bases from J, leaving 13 bases between. The CDR3 runs to 12 residues. The germline CDR1 and CDR2 sequences are SQVTM and ANQGSEA. The CDR3 here is CSVVEGSGGYTF. The CDR3 DNA sequence: TGCAGCGTTGTCGAGGGATCCGGTGGCTACACCTTC.

This rearrangement joins TRBV20-1 to TRBJ2-1, with a tentative D call TRBD1 (6 bases). From germline, CDR1 is DFQATT and CDR2 SNEGSKA (reference sequence). This CDR3 comprises 15 residues. Between the trimmed V and J ends, which lost 6 bases and 0 bases, there was a span of 15 bases. The CDR3 DNA is TGCAGTGCCAAGGACAGCCAAAGCTCCTACAATGAGCAGTTCTTC. It translates to CSAKDSQSSYNEQFF.

CDR3 nucleotide sequence: TGTGCCAGCAGTTTCACCCAGGGGCCTGAAGCTTTCTTT. Translated, it gives CASSFTQGPEAFF. The genes are TRBV28 and TRBJ1-1; D perhaps matches TRBD1 (6 bases). The CDR3 runs to 13 residues. V was clipped by 3 bases and J by 6 bases, with 11 bases between them. Germline V gene lookup returns CDR1 MDHEN and CDR2 SYDVKM.

The V and J genes are TRBV28 and TRBJ1-4; no definite D call. This CDR3 contains 16 residues. Germline V gene sequence: CDR1 MDHEN, CDR2 SYDVKM. V dropped 7 bases and J dropped 0 bases, with 15 bases sitting between them. The CDR3 DNA reads as TGTGCCAGCATACTGGGGAGGGCCGCAACTAATGAAAAACTGTTTTTT. Amino acids: CASILGRAATNEKLFF. Full variable domain (remainder filled in from reference TRBV28 and TRBJ1-4): DVKVTQSSRYLVKRTGEKVFLECVQDMDHENMFWYRQDPGLGLRLIYFSYDVKMKEKGDIPEGYSVSREKKERFSLILESASTNQTSMYLCASILGRAATNEKLFFGSGTQLSVL.

The chain joins TRBV7-6 to TRBJ1-3, with TRBD1 as a possible D gene (5 bases). The CDR3 length is 16 residues. The V and J ends lost 10 bases and 0 bases respectively, with 19 bases between them. In germline, CDR1 is SGHVS, CDR2 FNYEAQ. In nucleotides, the CDR3 is TGTGCCATCGTTAATGAGACAGAAGACTCTGGAAACACCATATATTTT. Translated, it gives CAIVNETEDSGNTIYF.

This clonotype was seen once. The chain couples TRBV12-3 or TRBV12-4 to TRBJ1-5; no reliable D call. V lost 3 bases and J lost 0, with 9 bases in between. This CDR3 region has 15 residues. CDR3: CASSFAGISNQPQHF. The CDR3, as DNA: TGTGCCAGCAGTTTTGCGGGAATTAGCAATCAGCCCCAGCATTTT.

The genes are TRBV5-4 and TRBJ2-1; TRBD2 matches at 13 bases. CDR1 SGHNT and CDR2 YYREEE come from the germline V gene (reference sequence). The CDR3 contains 14 residues. V shed 5 bases and J 9 bases; nucleotides not matched to a gene: 5. The CDR3 region is CASRPTSGGGEQFF. In DNA form, the CDR3 reads TGTGCCAGCAGACCTACTAGCGGGGGGGGTGAGCAGTTCTTC.

The table lists this clonotype with a few counts. The J gene is TRBJ1-1, the V gene TRBV6-1, with D uncertain. This CDR3 spans 14 amino acids. V was clipped by 7 bases and J by 7 bases, with 19 bases between them. Germline V lookup: CDR1 MNHNS, CDR2 SASEGT. The CDR3 region is CASTLTASGDEAFF. CDR3 nucleotide sequence: TGTGCCAGCACCCTGACGGCCTCCGGAGATGAAGCTTTCTTT.

V and J are TRBV12-3 or TRBV12-4 and TRBJ2-7; possible D gene TRBD2, 6 bases. V lost 3 bases and J lost 4, with 13 bases in between. This CDR3 is 14 amino acids long. The CDR3 protein is CASSFAGAGYEQYF. The CDR3 nucleotides are TGTGCCAGCAGTTTTGCGGGCGCGGGATACGAGCAGTACTTC.

The chain carries TRBV11-2 and TRBJ1-6; no clear D. The CDR3 is 18 residues long. V lost 5 bases to trimming and J lost 6 bases, with 23 bases between them. CDR1 SGHAT and CDR2 FQNNGV come from the germline V gene. In DNA, the CDR3 is TGTGCCAGCAGCCCCCGGCTGGAGGGAACAACAACTAATTCACCCCTCCACTTT. Translation gives CASSPRLEGTTTNSPLHF. The complete variable domain, with remaining parts taken from reference TRBV11-2 and TRBJ1-6, reads EAGVAQSPRYKIIEKRQSVAFWCNPISGHATLYWYQQILGQGPKLLIQFQNNGVVDDSQLPKDRFSAERLKGVDSTLKIQPAKLEDSAVYLCASSPRLEGTTTNSPLHFGNGTRLTVT.

CDR3 sequence reads: CAMGTEPYNEQFF. CDR3 coding DNA: TGTGCCATGGGGACAGAACCCTACAATGAGCAGTTCTTC. The chain employs TRBV7-9 and TRBJ2-1; 7 bases fit TRBD1. The germline V gene encodes CDR1 SEHNR and CDR2 FQNEAQ (reference sequence). The V and J ends lost 10 bases and 2 bases, in that order; junction bases with no gene match: 5. The CDR3 covers 13 residues.

Only one count was recorded for this clonotype. The rearrangement uses TRBV23-1 and TRBJ1-1, with 10 bases that match TRBD1. TRBV23-1 is an ORF, with its function uncertain. This CDR3 spans 16 amino acids. The ends lost 1 base at V and 3 bases at J; junction bases unmatched: 5. The DNA of the CDR3 is TGCGCCAGCAGTCAATGGGGACAGGGGAACGACACTGAAGCTTTCTTT. It specifies CASSQWGQGNDTEAFF.

The V and J genes are TRBV9 and TRBJ2-1; D unclear. Per germline, CDR1 SGDLS and CDR2 YYNGEE. The V end lost 0 bases, the J end lost 8 bases, and 21 bases lay between the germline ends. The CDR3 consists of 17 residues. The CDR3 is CASSVEIEVLPGHEQFF. CDR3 bases: TGTGCCAGCAGCGTAGAGATAGAGGTTCTCCCCGGGCATGAGCAGTTCTTC.

The V call is TRBV29-1, the J call TRBJ2-1; TRBD2 matches at 8 bases. The CDR3 spans 16 residues. From germline, CDR1 is SQVTM and CDR2 ANQGSEA. V dropped 6 bases and J dropped 7; count of bases not matched to a gene: 17. CDR3 coding DNA: TGCAGCGTCTGCGGCCCCTATTCTTCTAGCGGGAATGAGCAGTTCTTC. Encoded protein: CSVCGPYSSSGNEQFF.

This chain connects TRBV4-1 to TRBJ2-2, with D tentatively TRBD2 (6 bases). There are 15 residues in the CDR3. The germline V gene encodes CDR1 MGHRA and CDR2 YSYEKL. Deletions cut 4 bases from V and 6 bases from J, with 15 bases between. The CDR3 sequence: CASSPLWGVPGELFF. The CDR3 nucleotides read TGCGCCAGCAGCCCCCTTTGGGGGGTTCCCGGGGAGCTGTTTTTT.

This rearrangement joins TRBV5-6 to TRBJ2-1, with 10 bases aligning to TRBD2. Germline loops: CDR1 SGHDT, CDR2 YYEEEE. This CDR3 region has 16 residues. The ends lost 4 bases at V and 9 bases at J; junction bases unmatched: 13. CDR3 amino acids: CASSNGLAEFEGEQFF. CDR3 coding DNA: TGTGCCAGCAGCAACGGACTAGCGGAGTTCGAGGGTGAGCAGTTCTTC.

The chain uses TRBV12-3 or TRBV12-4 and TRBJ2-3; the match to TRBD2 covers 7 bases. This CDR3 region has 16 residues. J lost 4 bases, V lost 3 bases, and 10 bases had no gene match. The CDR3 region is CASSLLAGVVADTQYF. The CDR3 bases are TGTGCCAGCAGTTTGCTTGCGGGAGTAGTGGCAGATACGCAGTATTTT.

CDR3 protein: CASSLVGYSNQPQHF. The CDR3, as DNA: TGTGCCAGCAGCTTAGTGGGATATAGCAATCAGCCCCAGCATTTT. This chain joins TRBV7-2 and TRBJ1-5; D is unresolved. V shed 1 base and J shed 0 bases, with 7 bases lying between them. This CDR3 has 15 residues. Per the germline V gene, CDR1 is SGHTA and CDR2 is FQGNSA.

The rearrangement joins TRBV7-6 to TRBJ2-7; possibly TRBD2 for D (6 bases). Germline V gene lookup returns CDR1 SGHVS and CDR2 FNYEAQ. Trimming left V 4 bases short and J 4 bases short, with 14 bases between. The CDR3 is made up of 14 amino acids. CDR3 sequence: CASSWFREWYEQYF. CDR3 nucleotide sequence: TGTGCCAGCAGCTGGTTTCGGGAGTGGTACGAGCAGTACTTC.